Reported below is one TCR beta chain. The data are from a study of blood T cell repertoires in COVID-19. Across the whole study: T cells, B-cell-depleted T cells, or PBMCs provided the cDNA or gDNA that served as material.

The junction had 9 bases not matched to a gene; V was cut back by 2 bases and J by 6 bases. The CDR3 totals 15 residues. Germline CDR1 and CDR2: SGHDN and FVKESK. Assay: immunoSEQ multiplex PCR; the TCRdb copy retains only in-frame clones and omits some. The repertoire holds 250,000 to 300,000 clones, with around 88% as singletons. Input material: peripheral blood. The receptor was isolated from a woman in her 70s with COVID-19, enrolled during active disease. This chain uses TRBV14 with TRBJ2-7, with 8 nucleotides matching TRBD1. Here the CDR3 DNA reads TGTGCCAGCAGCCAACTCAGGGGGCCCTATTCCGAGCAGTACTTC. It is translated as CASSQLRGPYSEQYF.